The present T cell receptor beta chain was sequenced within a study of blood T cell repertoires in COVID-19 (dated by TCRdb to about 2020). A note on the overall study: Collaborator samples came from the United States, Italy and Spain and covered acute and convalescent phases of COVID-19. The prospective study material was composed of cDNA or gDNA derived from T cells, B-cell-depleted T cells, or PBMCs. Subjects who had been exposed to COVID-19, were actively infected with it, or had recovered from it provided the deeply sampled blood TCRbeta repertoires that made up the dataset. The repertoires were released in a freely available public database meant as a resource for research on the immune response to SARS-CoV-2. The samples were drawn from two sources: the first 160 participants of the ongoing ImmuneRACE study, and 1,254 subjects contributed by 6 global collaborators. The sample metadata nearly always contained a de-identified subject ID, COVID-19 status, age in years and sex. Where HLA class I and class II types were available, the types were taken from metadata supplied by the sample provider, not from assay-based typing. What the research found in general, with its limitations: Clinical and demographic metadata were provided uncurated, with the amount varying by source and participant.

In its sample, this clone was seen a few times. Its antigen is unknown. No base quality values were provided; no much bigger clone lies one nucleotide off. Each collaborating institution followed its own protocols to collect whole blood in K2EDTA tubes. For TCRbeta analysis, collaborators shipped samples as frozen whole blood, isolated PBMCs, or DNA extracted from either of those sample types. The CDR3 numbers 15 residues from cysteine through phenylalanine. Only the CDR3 DNA stays, 45 bases, in frame from base 1. CDR1 and CDR2 are read off the germline V gene as SNHLY and FYNNEI. V drops 2 bases and J drops 2 bases, leaving 9 bases in between. The immunoSEQ Assay, a bias-controlled multiplex PCR, was used to amplify TCRbeta CDR3 regions from genomic DNA. As for how the authors treated the data: Within the assay, amplification of reference gene primers was used to estimate how many nucleated cells each sample contained. To quantify the absolute abundance of each unique TCRbeta CDR3 rearrangement, sequence reads were collapsed and filtered. Productive Simpson clonality was computed per sample as the square root of Simpson's diversity index over productive rearrangements. This immuneACCESS table, as held by TCRdb, lists in-frame sequences with V and J called but not all clones. Of the missing ones, under half trace to an unresolved V gene in checked studies; the others have no known cause. That table supplies the V and J calls and clone size; D and trimming were determined from the DNA. The sample contains about 220,000 clones, approximately 80% of them found a single time. The top ten constitute roughly 13% of the sample.

Sequenced: peripheral blood. This clonotype was sampled from a human donor in a cohort sampled during active COVID-19. The chain employs TRBV2 and TRBJ2-2, with TRBD2 as a weak D call on 6 bases. This receptor has the CDR3 CASSESSENTGELFF. The DNA sequence reads TGTGCCAGCAGTGAATCTAGCGAAAACACCGGGGAGCTGTTTTTT.